Listed below are T cell receptor beta chains from one sample, sequenced in a study of blood T cell repertoires in COVID-19. The assay was immunoSEQ multiplex PCR, and TCRdb's table has in-frame clones only and misses some. The data show about 83,000 clones, roughly 86% seen once. The sample was peripheral blood. The receptors stem from a man over 45 with active COVID-19. The CDR3 runs from the conserved cysteine through the conserved F or W. The order of the fields is J gene, V gene, clone size, D gene, CDR3 DNA, CDR3 protein. The D gene is left open where the match is weak. Clone sizes are given selectively: once, few, many, or a class where the clone is expanded.

TRBJ2-2 | TRBV14 | NA | NA | TGTGCCAGCAGCCAACAGGACTCCCCTTTAAACGAGCTGTTTTTT | CASSQQDSPLNELFF
TRBJ1-4 | TRBV28 | NA | NA | TGTGCCAGCCGGAGGGGCCCAAATGAAAAACTGTTTTTT | CASRRGPNEKLFF
TRBJ1-2 | TRBV27 | few | TRBD1 | TGTGCCAGCAGCCCCAGGGACAGTTCCTATGGCTACACCTTC | CASSPRDSSYGYTF
TRBJ2-7 | TRBV30 | once | NA | TGTGCCTGGAGTTACAGAGACGAGCAGTACTTC | CAWSYRDEQYF
TRBJ1-4 | TRBV29-1 | NA | TRBD1 | TGCAGCGTTGGGACAGGGGGCTTGGAAAAACTGTTTTTT | CSVGTGGLEKLFF
TRBJ2-7 | TRBV5-1 | NA | NA | TGCGCCAGCAGGCCTGGACACTCACCCCACGAGCAGTACTTC | CASRPGHSPHEQYF
TRBJ2-1 | TRBV9 | once | TRBD2 | TGTGCCAGCAGTCCCGGGACTAGCGGTTACAATGAGCAGTTCTTC | CASSPGTSGYNEQFF
TRBJ2-3 | TRBV6-5 | NA | NA | TGTGCCACCGTCAGGTCAGATACGCAGTATTTT | CATVRSDTQYF
TRBJ2-3 | TRBV7-2 | NA | TRBD2 | TGTGCCAGCAGCTTAGACCACCCGCGGGGGGAAGAAGATACGCAGTATTTT | CASSLDHPRGEEDTQYF
TRBJ2-3 | TRBV5-1 | NA | NA | TGCGCCAGCAGCTTGGGAGGCGCTCCCACAGATACGCAGTATTTT | CASSLGGAPTDTQYF
TRBJ1-6 | TRBV4-3 | NA | NA | TGCGCCAGCAGCCAAGAAGGGGGGGGGTCGACTTCACCCCTCCACTTT | CASSQEGGGSTSPLHF
TRBJ2-2 | TRBV30 | few | TRBD2 | TGTGCCTGGAGCGGACTAGCGGGAGCGGTTGGCGGGGAGCTGTTTTTT | CAWSGLAGAVGGELFF
TRBJ2-7 | TRBV7-2 | NA | NA | TGTGCCAGCAGCTTTAACACAATCTCCTACGAGCAGTACTTC | CASSFNTISYEQYF
TRBJ1-2 | TRBV6-5 | NA | TRBD1 | TGTGCCAGCAGGCCCCCGGGACAGAAGGCTGGCTACACCTTC | CASRPPGQKAGYTF
TRBJ2-1 | TRBV3-1/TRBV3-2 | NA | TRBD2 | TGTGCCAGCAGCCTGACTAGCGCGGACAATGAGCAGTTCTTC | CASSLTSADNEQFF
TRBJ1-2 | TRBV7-8 | NA | NA | TGTGCCAGCAGCTTAGCCGCCTACAGACAGGACATTTATGGCTACACCTTC | CASSLAAYRQDIYGYTF
TRBJ1-4 | TRBV28 | NA | TRBD1 | TGTGCCAGCAGTTCCTACAGGGGGGTTGAAAAACTGTTTTTT | CASSSYRGVEKLFF
TRBJ2-5 | TRBV7-2 | NA | TRBD2 | TGTGCCAGCAACCCGACGGGGAGGGAAAAGACCCAGTACTTC | CASNPTGREKTQYF
TRBJ1-1 | TRBV5-1 | NA | NA | TGCGCCAGCAGCGGTGGTCGGCAGGGGACTGAAGCTTTCTTT | CASSGGRQGTEAFF
TRBJ2-7 | TRBV10-3 | NA | TRBD2 | TGTGCCATCAGTGAAGGGACTAGCTACGAGCAGTACTTC | CAISEGTSYEQYF
TRBJ2-1 | TRBV7-2 | NA | TRBD2 | TGTGCCAGCAGCTTAGCGGGAGCGGGGGGCCCACTTTACTCCTACAATGAGCAGTTCTTC | CASSLAGAGGPLYSYNEQFF
TRBJ2-7 | TRBV14 | few | TRBD1 | TGTGCCAGCAGCCAGGGACAGGGAGTTTTATACGAGCAGTACTTC | CASSQGQGVLYEQYF
TRBJ2-3 | TRBV27 | NA | TRBD1 | TGTGCCAGCAGCGAGAACCGGGACAGTCAGTATTTT | CASSENRDSQYF
TRBJ1-1 | TRBV5-4 | NA | TRBD1 | TGTGCCAGCAGTCCCGGGACAGGGGTAGTATATACTGAAGCTTTCTTT | CASSPGTGVVYTEAFF
TRBJ2-3 | TRBV4-2 | NA | NA | TGTGCCAGCAGCCAAGCTCTGGTTTCACCGGACTCTGGACCAGATACGCAGTATTTT | CASSQALVSPDSGPDTQYF
TRBJ1-3 | TRBV28 | NA | NA | TGTGCCAGCAGTTTAAGCCTCTCTGGAAACACCATATATTTT | CASSLSLSGNTIYF
TRBJ2-7 | TRBV7-8 | NA | NA | TGTGCCAGCAGCTTATGGACAGATACCTACGAGCAGTACTTC | CASSLWTDTYEQYF
TRBJ1-4 | TRBV27 | NA | TRBD1 | TGTGCCAGCAGTTTATTGGGGACAGAGGGAGAAAAACTGTTTTTT | CASSLLGTEGEKLFF
TRBJ2-1 | TRBV4-3 | NA | NA | TGCGCCAGCAGCCAAGATCAACGGGAATACAATGAGCAGTTCTTC | CASSQDQREYNEQFF
TRBJ2-7 | TRBV18 | NA | TRBD2 | TGTGCCAGCCTGGGACTAGCGGACTACGAGCAGTACTTC | CASLGLADYEQYF
TRBJ2-1 | TRBV5-1 | NA | TRBD1 | TGCGCCAGCAGCGCCGGGACAGGGGGCCGGAATGAGCAGTTCTTC | CASSAGTGGRNEQFF
TRBJ1-5 | TRBV19 | once | NA | TGTGCCAGTAGGGGGGCCCGTGGACTGCCCCAGCATTTT | CASRGARGLPQHF
TRBJ1-1 | TRBV30 | NA | TRBD1 | TGTGCCTGGAGTCCCCCGACAGGGGGCTTCACTGAAGCTTTCTTT | CAWSPPTGGFTEAFF
TRBJ1-2 | TRBV18 | NA | TRBD1 | TGTGCCAGCTCACGGGGGACAGGGGAAGGCTACACCTTC | CASSRGTGEGYTF
TRBJ2-7 | TRBV28 | NA | NA | TGTGCCAGCAGTTCCGGGACTTCAGTCCACGAGCAGTACTTC | CASSSGTSVHEQYF
TRBJ1-5 | TRBV28 | NA | TRBD1 | TGTGCCAGCAGATCAGAGGACAGGGCGGGACAGCCCCAGCATTTT | CASRSEDRAGQPQHF
TRBJ2-4 | TRBV6-5 | once | NA | TGTGCCAGCAGCGCAGGGGACGGCCAAAACATTCAGTACTTC | CASSAGDGQNIQYF
TRBJ1-1 | TRBV15 | NA | NA | TGTGCCACCAGCAGAGATTTTTCGAGCGGCACTGAAGCTTTCTTT | CATSRDFSSGTEAFF
TRBJ1-5 | TRBV5-1 | NA | NA | TGCGCCAGCAGCTTGGACGGGGTAGGGTTAGGCAATCAGCCCCAGCATTTT | CASSLDGVGLGNQPQHF
TRBJ1-6 | TRBV11-3 | NA | NA | TGTGCCAGCAGCTCTAGCAATAATTCACCCCTCCACTTT | CASSSSNNSPLHF
TRBJ2-5 | TRBV7-2 | NA | NA | TGTGCCAGCAGCTTAAGTGGCAGGGGAGAGACCCAGTACTTC | CASSLSGRGETQYF
TRBJ2-7 | TRBV30 | NA | TRBD1 | TGTGCCTGGAGCAAACCGGGACAGGGGCAGTACGAGCAGTACTTC | CAWSKPGQGQYEQYF
TRBJ2-3 | TRBV3-1/TRBV3-2 | NA | NA | TGTGCCAGCAGCCCAAGGAGGGGTGCAGATACGCAGTATTTT | CASSPRRGADTQYF
TRBJ2-1 | TRBV24-1 | NA | NA | TGTGCCACCAGTGATCCAGGAGCGGTCGCCTACAATGAGCAGTTCTTC | CATSDPGAVAYNEQFF
TRBJ1-4 | TRBV5-8 | once | NA | TGTGCCAGCAGCTCGGGGGGGGCGGCAAATGAAAAACTGTTTTTT | CASSSGGAANEKLFF
TRBJ1-1 | TRBV4-3 | NA | NA | TGCGCCAGCAGCCAAGTTCGGGGGGCTGGGGCTTTCTTT | CASSQVRGAGAFF
TRBJ1-6 | TRBV15 | NA | TRBD1 | TGTGCCACCAGCAGAGGCGGACAGGGGGCTAATTCACCCCTCCACTTT | CATSRGGQGANSPLHF
TRBJ1-2 | TRBV19 | few | TRBD1 | TGTGCCAGTAGCACCGGACAGGTCGTTAACTATGGCTACACCTTC | CASSTGQVVNYGYTF
TRBJ2-7 | TRBV28 | few | NA | TGTGCCAGCAGTTCCACTCGGGGGCAGTACTTC | CASSSTRGQYF
TRBJ1-3 | TRBV5-1 | once | NA | TGCGCCAGCACCCATTCCTCTGGAAACACCATATATTTT | CASTHSSGNTIYF
TRBJ1-1 | TRBV19 | NA | NA | TGTGCCACTGGGCGGGGGGCGAACACTGAAGCTTTCTTT | CATGRGANTEAFF
TRBJ2-5 | TRBV19 | NA | NA | TGTGCCAGTAATCCCACCGGGAACCAAGAGACCCAGTACTTC | CASNPTGNQETQYF
TRBJ2-1 | TRBV2 | NA | TRBD1 | TGTGCCAGCAGCGCGAGACAGGGCAATGAGCAGTTCTTC | CASSARQGNEQFF
TRBJ2-1 | TRBV7-2 | NA | TRBD2 | TGTGCCAGCAGCTTAGTCCGGCGGGAGGGCCGTGGGAATGAGCAGTTCTTC | CASSLVRREGRGNEQFF
TRBJ1-2 | TRBV29-1 | NA | TRBD1 | TGCAGCGTCGACCTTCGACAGGGGGACTATGGCTACACCTTC | CSVDLRQGDYGYTF
TRBJ2-7 | TRBV15 | few | NA | TGTGCCACCAGCAGAGATCACAGGTCCGTAACGTACTACGAGCAGTACTTC | CATSRDHRSVTYYEQYF
TRBJ1-1 | TRBV18 | NA | NA | TGTGCCAGCTCACCAGGAGCGGACACTGAAGCTTTCTTT | CASSPGADTEAFF
TRBJ1-1 | TRBV19 | NA | TRBD1 | TGTGCCAGTAGTATCAGGGGGCCAGGGGGCGTTATCACCACTGAAGCTTTCTTT | CASSIRGPGGVITTEAFF